This paragraph covers one TCR beta chain sequence. As originally analysed: Amplification from reference gene primers served as the basis for estimated nucleated cell counts. The table came from immunoSEQ multiplex PCR; TCRdb's copy has only in-frame clones and leaves some out. V and J calls and clone size are as listed in that table; D and trimming were resolved from the DNA. The table includes a few hundred thousand clones, 85% to 90% detected once. Trimming took off 8 bases at V and 0 bases at J, with 11 bases between the two ends. Germline CDR1 SEHNR, CDR2 FQNEAQ (reference sequence). The CDR3 consists of 14 residues. The sample belongs to a study of blood T cell repertoires in COVID-19.

Sequenced: peripheral blood. The TCR sequence derives from a man aged 45-65 years with acute or convalescent COVID-19. This chain links TRBV7-9 with TRBJ1-3, with D possibly being TRBD1 (6 bases). CDR3 in amino acids: CASREGGSGNTIYF. The CDR3, as DNA: TGTGCCAGCCGAGAAGGGGGCTCTGGAAACACCATATATTTT.